The clone carrying this T cell receptor (beta chain) showed up many times. As yet, its antigen is unknown. The sample belongs to a study of response to subunit inactivated influenza vaccine. Study-level points and caveats: The authors put forward the suggestion that each seasonal influenza vaccination may bring in only a limited number of new T cells.

TCRdb analysed the RT-PCR reads with MiXCR anew, one entry per CDR3 protein. The sample yields roughly 500,000 distinct CDR3 sequences, 16% seen once. The CDR3 has 15 residues. V trimming: 1 base; J trimming: 5 bases; junction bases outside the gene matches: 4. Germline lookup yields CDR1 SGHTA and CDR2 FQGNSA. The input for sequencing was CD4+ T cells sorted from PBMCs, taken approximately 25 months after vaccination. The gene calls are TRBV7-2 and TRBJ2-2; TRBD1 aligns across 7 bases. The sequence was obtained from a man between 50 and 75 years old who received an inactivated influenza vaccine. In nucleotides, the CDR3 is TGTGCCAGCAGCTTAGGAGGGGGCCGAACCGGGGAGCTGTTTTTT. Translating gives CASSLGGGRTGELFF.